This T cell receptor (beta chain) was recorded in a study of glioma-infiltrating T cells after dendritic cell vaccination. The CDR3 is made up of 14 amino acids. Trimming took off 1 base at V and 7 bases at J, with 13 bases between the two ends. CDR1 is GTSNPN, CDR2 SVGIG, per germline (reference sequence). Time point defined: after dendritic cell vaccination, including at tumor progression/relapse. Measured with immunoSEQ multiplex PCR; TCRdb has only the in-frame clones, and not every one. The repertoire holds 98,000 or so clones, with about 85% as singletons. The source of this sequence is a human donor with glioblastoma. The sample here was blood, taken after dendritic cell vaccination. The rearrangement uses TRBV30 and TRBJ1-4, with D possibly matching TRBD1 (5 bases). The CDR3 coding sequence is TGTGCCTGGAGTGGGGCAGGGATGTTTGAAAAACTGTTTTTT. It specifies CAWSGAGMFEKLFF.